Included here is one T cell receptor beta chain sequence, with context. A quantity of about 0.45 to 1 ug RNA underwent reverse transcription using random hexamers. TCRdb ran MiXCR on the immunoSEQ multiplex PCR reads and lists one entry per CDR3 protein. Here the sample spans some 150,000 distinct CDR3 sequences, just under 97% being singletons. This sample is drawn from a study of CD8 T cells in Susac syndrome. The CDR3 totals 15 residues. Germline V gene lookup returns CDR1 MNHEY and CDR2 SMNVEV (reference sequence). J gave up 6 bases and V 5 bases, and 10 bases lay outside the gene matches. Relapsing-remitting disease, either stable or active, was present in the treatment-naive patients who were the multiple sclerosis controls.

Sequencing input: CD8+ T cells from PBMCs. V gene TRBV27 combines with J gene TRBJ1-2; TRBD1 agrees at 9 bases. The clonotype was recovered from a human donor with multiple sclerosis. CDR3 bases: TGTGCCAGCAGTCCCGTGTGGGGACAGGGAGATGGCTACACCTTC. Translating it yields CASSPVWGQGDGYTF.